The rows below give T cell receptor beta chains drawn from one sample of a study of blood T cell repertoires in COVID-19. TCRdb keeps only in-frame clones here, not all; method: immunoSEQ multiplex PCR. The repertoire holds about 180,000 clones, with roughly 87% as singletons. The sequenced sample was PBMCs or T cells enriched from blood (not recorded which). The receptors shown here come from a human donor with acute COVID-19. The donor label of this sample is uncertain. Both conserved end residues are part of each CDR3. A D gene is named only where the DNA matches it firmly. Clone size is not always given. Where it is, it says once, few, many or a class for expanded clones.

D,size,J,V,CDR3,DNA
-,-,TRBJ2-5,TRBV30,CAWSADFLQETQYF,TGTGCCTGGAGTGCCGACTTTTTACAAGAGACCCAGTACTTC
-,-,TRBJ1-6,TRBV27,CASLGQGYNSPLHF,TGTGCCAGCCTGGGGCAGGGTTATAATTCACCCCTCCACTTT
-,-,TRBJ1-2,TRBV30,CAWREGGATTSGYTF,TGTGCCTGGAGGGAGGGGGGGGCAACTACAAGCGGCTACACCTTC
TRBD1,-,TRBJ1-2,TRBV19,CASSMGTGYGYTF,TGTGCCAGTAGTATGGGGACAGGGTATGGCTACACCTTC
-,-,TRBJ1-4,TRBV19,CASSQAIGINEKLFF,TGTGCCAGTAGTCAGGCCATCGGGATTAATGAAAAACTGTTTTTT
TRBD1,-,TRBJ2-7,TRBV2,CASSEAWGQAVEQYF,TGTGCCAGCAGTGAAGCATGGGGACAGGCGGTCGAGCAGTACTTC
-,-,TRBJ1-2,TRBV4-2,CASSQGGGEGYTF,TGTGCCAGCAGCCAAGGAGGGGGAGAGGGCTACACCTTC
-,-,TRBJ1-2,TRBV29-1,CSVEGGGFYGYTF,TGCAGCGTTGAAGGCGGAGGCTTTTATGGCTACACCTTC
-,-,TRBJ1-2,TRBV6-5,CASSYALGYGYTF,TGTGCCAGCAGTTACGCCCTAGGTTACGGCTACACCTTC
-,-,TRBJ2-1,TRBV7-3,CASSLKGGYNEQFF,TGTGCCAGCAGCTTAAAAGGCGGATACAATGAGCAGTTCTTC
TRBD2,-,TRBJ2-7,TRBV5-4,CASSSGLAPSYEQYF,TGTGCCAGCAGCTCTGGACTAGCCCCCTCCTACGAGCAGTACTTC
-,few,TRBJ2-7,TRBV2,CASSGLGQYF,TGTGCCAGCAGTGGCCTAGGGCAGTACTTC
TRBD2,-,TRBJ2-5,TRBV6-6,CASSLLLLAGTEETQYF,TGTGCCAGCAGTCTCCTCTTACTAGCGGGGACGGAAGAGACCCAGTACTTC
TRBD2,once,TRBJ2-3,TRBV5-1,CASSPWVRGGNTDTQYF,TGCGCCAGCAGCCCCTGGGTGCGGGGGGGTAACACAGATACGCAGTATTTT
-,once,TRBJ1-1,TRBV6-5,CASSWREGTTEAFF,TGTGCCAGCAGTTGGAGGGAGGGGACCACTGAAGCTTTCTTT
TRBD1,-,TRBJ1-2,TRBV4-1,CASSQPQGAEGYGYTF,TGCGCCAGCAGCCAACCCCAGGGGGCGGAAGGCTATGGCTACACCTTC
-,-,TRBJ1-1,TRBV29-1,CSVELEPEAFF,TGCAGCGTTGAATTGGAGCCCGAAGCTTTCTTT
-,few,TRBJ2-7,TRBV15,CATSRESSDRTTYEQYF,TGTGCCACCAGCAGAGAATCTTCAGACAGAACAACCTACGAGCAGTACTTC